These 25 T cell receptor beta chains were all obtained from the same sample, sequenced in a study of shared clonotypes between healthy human individuals. The repertoire was sequenced with immunoSEQ multiplex PCR; TCRdb's copy has only in-frame clones and lacks some. The sample includes 550,000 to 700,000 clones, 73% seen only once; the top ten take roughly 1.9%. The specimen sequenced was memory CD4+ T cells sorted from blood. The subset denotes: CD45RA-negative fraction. These receptors were collected from a woman aged 25 to 45 in good health.

V and J are TRBV5-8 and TRBJ1-5, with a possible D match to TRBD1 (5 bases). This CDR3 spans 17 amino acids. Between the trimmed V and J ends, which lost 3 bases and 3 bases, there was a span of 19 bases. CDR1 is SGHTS, CDR2 YDEGEE, per germline. CDR3 loop: CASSSPQGRQNNQPQHF. The CDR3 DNA reads TGTGCCAGCAGCTCGCCTCAAGGGAGACAGAACAATCAGCCCCAGCATTTT. Based on the CDR3 plus reference TRBV5-8 and TRBJ1-5, the full variable domain is EAGVTQSPTHLIKTRGQQATLRCSPISGHTSVYWYQQALGLGLQFLLWYDEGEERNRGNFPPRFSGRQFPNYSSELNVNALELEDSALYLCASSSPQGRQNNQPQHFGDGTRLSIL.

The chain recombines TRBV12-2 with TRBJ2-7. TRBV12-2 is termed a pseudogene. This CDR3 is built from 17 residues. The CDR3 DNA is TGTGCAAGTCGCTCCCCCCGGGGGCGGCCCTTTTCCTACGAGCAGTACTTC. Residues: CASRSPRGRPFSYEQYF.

The gene calls are TRBV2 and TRBJ2-7, with 8 bases lining up with TRBD1. This CDR3 has 16 residues. Germline loops: CDR1 SNHLY, CDR2 FYNNEI. J was trimmed by 2 bases and V by 5 bases; bases with no gene match: 11. DNA for the CDR3: TGTGCCAGCAGTAACCCCAGGGGGCGAGGGACCTACGAGCAGTACTTC. Its translation: CASSNPRGRGTYEQYF.

This clone was detected ten times or more. This chain joins TRBV4-1 and TRBJ2-3; D call uncertain. The CDR3 consists of 16 residues. The V gene lost 0 bases and the J gene lost 0 bases, with 10 bases spanning the gap. Germline V gene lookup returns CDR1 MGHRA and CDR2 YSYEKL. CDR3 residues: CASSQEPDGSTDTQYF. The DNA for the CDR3 is TGCGCCAGCAGCCAAGAGCCGGACGGGAGCACAGATACGCAGTATTTT.

V usage is TRBV7-2 and J usage is TRBJ2-7; 10 nucleotides agree with TRBD1. V shed 1 base and J 4 bases; nucleotides not matched to a gene: 4. Germline V gene sequence: CDR1 SGHTA, CDR2 FQGNSA. The CDR3 runs to 15 residues. In DNA form, the CDR3 reads TGTGCCAGCAGCTTAGGGGGACAGGGGTTGTACGAGCAGTACTTC. Translated: CASSLGGQGLYEQYF. The variable domain in full, completed from reference TRBV7-2 and TRBJ2-7, reads GAGVSQSPSNKVTEKGKDVELRCDPISGHTALYWYRQSLGQGLEFLIYFQGNSAPDKSGLPSDRFSAERTGGSVSTLTIQRTQQEDSAVYLCASSLGGQGLYEQYFGPGTRLTVT.

This sequence joins TRBV4-1 and TRBJ2-1; D is ambiguous. The CDR3 spans 18 residues. Germline V gene lookup returns CDR1 MGHRA and CDR2 YSYEKL. V shed 3 bases and J shed 3 bases, with 21 bases lying between them. In nucleotides, the CDR3 is TGCGCCAGCAGCCAGGCCCTTGGTATGGAGTGGATCTACAATGAGCAGTTCTTC. Its protein product is CASSQALGMEWIYNEQFF.

This clone showed up just a few times. CDR3: CASRQGVIEKLFF. The DNA for the CDR3 is TGTGCCAGTCGACAGGGTGTTATTGAAAAACTGTTTTTT. The chain has TRBV6-6 and TRBJ1-4; 7 bases fit TRBD1. This CDR3 has 13 residues. Trimming took 9 bases from V and 7 from J; bases not matched to a gene: 8. Germline-derived CDR1 and CDR2 are MNHNY and SVGAGI (reference sequence).

This clone came up once. The likely explanation is a read error, given a far larger clone one base away. Other DNA sequences from this sample encode an identical CDR3 as well. V and J are TRBV29-1 and TRBJ2-7; no firm D call. In germline, CDR1 is SQVTM, CDR2 ANQGSEA. Trimming took 4 bases from V and 3 from J, leaving 4 bases between them. This CDR3 comprises 10 residues. The CDR3 DNA follows: TGCAGCGTTGGGGGCTACGAGCAGTACTTC. Amino acids: CSVGGYEQYF.

This clone occurred once. The genes are TRBV7-3 and TRBJ1-2; D is perhaps TRBD1 (6 bases). Trimming cost V 5 bases and J 3 bases, with 13 bases left between them. CDR1 SGHTA and CDR2 FQGTGA come from the germline V gene. The CDR3 has 14 residues. The chain's CDR3 is CASSRGQSDYGYTF. The CDR3 DNA follows: TGTGCCAGCAGCCGGGGGCAGTCGGACTATGGCTACACCTTC.

In nucleotides, the CDR3 is TGCAGCGTTTCGCGGGGCGGGACGAGAGGAGATACGCAGTATTTT. This encodes CSVSRGGTRGDTQYF. The chain links TRBV29-1 to TRBJ2-3; D is perhaps TRBD2 (6 bases). Germline V gene data show CDR1 as SQVTM and CDR2 as ANQGSEA. Trimming cost V 5 bases and J 5 bases, with 20 bases left between them. CDR3 length: 15 residues.

The rearrangement links TRBV2 to TRBJ2-1; D not resolved. The CDR3 is 14 amino acids. Germline V CDR1 and CDR2: SNHLY, FYNNEI. V was trimmed by 1 base and J by 8 bases, leaving 12 bases between them. The CDR3 loop reads CASSEGSQPYEQFF. The CDR3 bases are TGTGCCAGCAGTGAAGGTTCCCAGCCGTATGAGCAGTTCTTC.

The chain carries TRBV21-1 and TRBJ1-2; the table names TRBD1, a call not compared with the DNA. TRBV21-1 is flagged as a pseudogene. This CDR3 comprises 19 residues. CDR3 nucleotide sequence: TGTGCCAGCAGCACCTTAGTTTCACCCGGGACAGGGGGTAGCTATGGCTACACCTTC. It specifies CASSTLVSPGTGGSYGYTF.

The gene calls are TRBV19 and TRBJ1-5; D remains ambiguous. Germline V lookup: CDR1 LNHDA, CDR2 SQIVND (reference sequence). The CDR3 contains 15 residues. Trimming removed 0 bases from V and 6 bases from J, with 12 bases in between. CDR3 protein: CASSIDLLRAQPQHF. CDR3 coding DNA: TGTGCCAGTAGTATAGATCTATTGAGGGCTCAGCCCCAGCATTTT. The complete variable domain, with remaining parts taken from reference TRBV19 and TRBJ1-5, reads DGGITQSPKYLFRKEGQNVTLSCEQNLNHDAMYWYRQDPGQGLRLIYYSQIVNDFQKGDIAEGYSVSREKKESFPLTVTSAQKNPTAFYLCASSIDLLRAQPQHFGDGTRLSIL.

This chain connects TRBV7-2 to TRBJ2-1; D possibly corresponds to TRBD2 (5 bases). The CDR3 sequence is 14 residues long. Trimming removed 1 base from V and 5 bases from J, with 9 bases in between. Germline V gene data show CDR1 as SGHTA and CDR2 as FQGNSA. The DNA of the CDR3 is TGTGCCAGCAGCTTAGGCGGGTATAACAATGAGCAGTTCTTC. It yields the protein CASSLGGYNNEQFF.

The rearrangement uses TRBV19 and TRBJ2-1, with D possibly TRBD2 on 6 matching bases. The V and J ends lost 3 bases and 3 bases respectively, with 18 bases between them. The germline V gene encodes CDR1 LNHDA and CDR2 SQIVND (reference sequence). The CDR3 sequence is 17 residues long. DNA of the CDR3: TGTGCCAGTAGTATTATAGCGGCGAATGACCTCTACAATGAGCAGTTCTTC. As protein: CASSIIAANDLYNEQFF.

The V gene is TRBV28, the J gene TRBJ2-7; a possible D gene is TRBD1 (5 bases). Trimming shortened V by 3 bases and J by 5 bases, and 11 bases separated the two germline ends. From germline, CDR1 is MDHEN and CDR2 SYDVKM. The CDR3 is made up of 13 amino acids. This CDR3 reads CASSLTVKNEQYF. The DNA of the CDR3 is TGTGCCAGCAGTTTGACAGTGAAAAACGAGCAGTACTTC.

This clone was counted a few times. This rearrangement joins TRBV5-1 to TRBJ2-3; TRBD1 might be the D (6 bases). Germline-derived CDR1 and CDR2 are SGHRS and YFSETQ. Trimming pared 0 bases from V and 5 bases from J, leaving 16 bases between. The CDR3 length is 16 residues. The DNA for the CDR3 is TGCGCCAGCAGCTTGGAGGTCCAGGGGTATGGAGATACGCAGTATTTT. Amino acid sequence: CASSLEVQGYGDTQYF. Full variable domain (rest looked up from reference TRBV5-1 and TRBJ2-3): KAGVTQTPRYLIKTRGQQVTLSCSPISGHRSVSWYQQTPGQGLQFLFEYFSETQRNKGNFPGRFSGRQFSNSRSEMNVSTLELGDSALYLCASSLEVQGYGDTQYFGPGTRLTVL.

This clone was recorded a few times. V and J are TRBV10-1 and TRBJ2-1; D gene unclear. Germline CDR1 reads WNHNN; CDR2 reads SYGVQD (reference sequence). Trimming took 3 bases from V and 16 from J, leaving 22 bases between them. The CDR3 totals 14 residues. For the CDR3, the DNA is TGCGCCAGCAGTGAAAATTCGGAGTGGACGGGTGTATTCTTC. It encodes CASSENSEWTGVFF.

On this clone: The same CDR3 can be traced to other DNA sequences in this sample. This chain links TRBV5-1 with TRBJ2-5, with 9 bases aligning to TRBD2. The germline V gene has CDR1 SGHRS and CDR2 YFSETQ. This CDR3 spans 15 amino acids. With V trimmed by 0 bases and J by 4 bases, 4 bases remained unmatched. Here the CDR3 reads CASSLAAGGPETQYF. The CDR3 nucleotides read TGCGCCAGCAGCTTGGCGGCGGGAGGGCCAGAGACCCAGTACTTC.

The chain is built from TRBV5-6 and TRBJ2-1, with 14 nucleotides matching TRBD2. Germline CDR1 and CDR2: SGHDT and YYEEEE. V shed 0 bases and J 4 bases; nucleotides not matched to a gene: 6. CDR3 length: 18 amino acids. Here the CDR3 reads CASSLGARLAGGYNEQFF. The CDR3 DNA follows: TGTGCCAGCAGCTTGGGGGCCCGACTAGCGGGAGGGTACAATGAGCAGTTCTTC.

In the case of this clone: A much larger clone differs by one base, so this may be a read error. The gene calls are TRBV29-1 and TRBJ2-3; 11 bases are shared with TRBD2. This CDR3 contains 13 residues. V lost 4 bases, J lost 4 bases, and 1 base stayed unmatched. In germline, CDR1 is SQVTM, CDR2 ANQGSEA. The DNA of the CDR3 is TGCAGCGTTGTAGCGGGAGGGCCAGATACGCAGTATTTT. Amino acid sequence: CSVVAGGPDTQYF.

In its sample, this clone was seen once. This sequence joins TRBV7-2 and TRBJ2-3; D not certain. CDR1 is SGHTA, CDR2 FQGNSA, per germline. The CDR3 spans 15 residues. Trimming left V 4 bases short and J 2 bases short, with 13 bases between. The CDR3 DNA follows: TGTGCCAGCAGCTCCCTATCCGGCTACACAGATACGCAGTATTTT. It translates to CASSSLSGYTDTQYF.

The V and J genes are TRBV23-1 and TRBJ1-6; TRBD1 might be the D (5 bases). TRBV23-1 is noted as an ORF with a role that remains uncertain. Trimming removed 0 bases from V and 9 bases from J, with 21 bases in between. This CDR3 is built from 18 residues. The CDR3 here is CASSQSAGEGSKGSPLHF. CDR3 coding DNA: TGCGCCAGCAGTCAATCGGCGGGGGAGGGGTCGAAGGGTTCACCCCTCCACTTT.

CDR3 bases: TGTGCCAGCAGCTTAACCGGGACAGGTGCCTATGGCTACACCTTC. This codes for CASSLTGTGAYGYTF. The genes are TRBV7-9 and TRBJ1-2; 8 bases match TRBD1. Germline CDR1 SEHNR, CDR2 FQNEAQ (reference sequence). CDR3 length equals 15 residues. Trimming removed 2 bases from V and 4 bases from J; junction bases left unmatched: 6.

In this sample, this clone turned up many times. The chain couples TRBV28 to TRBJ2-7, with a possible D match to TRBD2 (5 bases). The germline V and J ends were trimmed by 5 bases and 7 bases, with 21 bases remaining between them. This CDR3 contains 15 residues. Germline CDR1 MDHEN, CDR2 SYDVKM. The CDR3: CASSGVGGGSLEQYF. The DNA for the CDR3 is TGTGCCAGCAGTGGGGTGGGCGGTGGGAGTTTGGAGCAGTACTTC.